This T cell receptor beta chain was identified during a study of T and B cells in COVID-19 patients. Study-level information: Most recovered patients had mild to moderate COVID-19 treated as outpatients. Median age was approximately 35 years in the recovered cohort and around 67 years in the active-infection cohort. Of roughly 22 active-infection patients, over 9 were critically ill with mechanical ventilation or extracorporeal membrane oxygenation.

This clonotype appeared a few times. TRB was amplified from about 250-500 ng of blood genomic DNA. CDR1 and CDR2 (germline): MNHEY, SVGAGI. CDR3 length: 14 residues. V dropped 9 bases and J dropped 0 bases, with 13 bases sitting between them. Multiplex PCR with BIOMED2 TRB-A/B primer pools amplified TRB rearrangements. TCRdb used MiXCR to reprocess the multiplex PCR reads, holding one entry per CDR3 protein. The data hold some 8,900 distinct CDR3 sequences, with 30% to 40% observed a single time. This sequence joins TRBV6-5 and TRBJ2-3, with D hard to call. This receptor was identified in a human donor who had recovered from COVID-19. Sequenced input: blood. The CDR3 region has the DNA TGTGCCAGTAGAACCAGTACCAGCACAGATACGCAGTATTTT. Translated: CASRTSTSTDTQYF.